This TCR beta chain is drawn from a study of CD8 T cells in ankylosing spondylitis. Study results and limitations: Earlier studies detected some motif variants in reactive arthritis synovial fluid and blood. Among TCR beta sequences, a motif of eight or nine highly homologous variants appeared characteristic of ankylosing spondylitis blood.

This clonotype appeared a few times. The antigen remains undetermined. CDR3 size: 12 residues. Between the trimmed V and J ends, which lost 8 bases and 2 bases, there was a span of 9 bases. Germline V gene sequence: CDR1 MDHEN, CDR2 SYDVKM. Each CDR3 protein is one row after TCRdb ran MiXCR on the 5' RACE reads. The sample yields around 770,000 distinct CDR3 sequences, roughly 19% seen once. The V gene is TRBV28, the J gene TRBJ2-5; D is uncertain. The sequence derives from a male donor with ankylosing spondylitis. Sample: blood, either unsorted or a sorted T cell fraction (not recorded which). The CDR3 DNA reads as TGTGCCAGCCGGCGGAGTCAAGAGACCCAGTACTTC. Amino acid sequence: CASRRSQETQYF.